Each of the 26 T cell receptor beta chains below was sequenced from the same sample in a study of shared clonotypes between healthy human individuals (dated by TCRdb to the early 2020s). The protocol used for the library was the immunoSEQ multiplex PCR assay. TCRdb obtained this table from immuneACCESS and retained in-frame rearrangements with V and J assigned. These tables miss some clones; where compared with another copy, unresolved V genes account for less than half of the shortfall, and the remainder is unexplained. This sample is represented by 700,000 or so clones; less than 80% of them were singletons. 1.5% to 2% of the sample belongs to the ten largest clones. Sequencing was done on a sample of memory CD4+ T cells sorted from blood. The cell subset or site label, as the study defines it: CD45RA-negative fraction. These receptors were obtained from a young woman in good health.

The chain couples TRBV6-5 to TRBJ2-7, with 10 positions matching TRBD1. Per the germline V gene, CDR1 is MNHEY and CDR2 is SVGAGI. The CDR3 is 14 residues long. V lost 6 bases, J lost 4 bases, and 6 bases stayed unmatched. CDR3 loop: CASSLGQGRYEQYF. The CDR3 coding sequence is TGTGCCAGCAGCCTGGGACAGGGGAGATACGAGCAGTACTTC.

V is TRBV18 and J is TRBJ2-1; no reliable D call. Germline CDR1 KGHSH, CDR2 LQKENI. The CDR3 sequence is 17 residues long. The V gene lost 3 bases and the J gene lost 0 bases, with 15 bases spanning the gap. CDR3 amino acids: CASSPPLLADSYNEQFF. CDR3 sequence (DNA): TGTGCCAGCTCACCTCCCCTGCTCGCGGACTCCTACAATGAGCAGTTCTTC.

The chain recombines TRBV18 with TRBJ2-6; maybe TRBD2 (5 bases). Trimming removed 0 bases from V and 3 bases from J, with 21 bases in between. The CDR3 totals 20 residues. In germline, CDR1 is KGHSH, CDR2 LQKENI. The CDR3 loop reads CASSPPAGVKYAYGANVLTF. The CDR3 DNA follows: TGTGCCAGCTCACCACCAGCCGGGGTCAAGTATGCTTATGGGGCCAACGTCCTGACTTTC.

This clone showed up just a few times. This chain links TRBV2 with TRBJ1-2, with D uncertain. The germline V and J ends were trimmed by 1 base and 0 bases, with 3 bases remaining between them. In germline, CDR1 is SNHLY, CDR2 FYNNEI. CDR3 size: 13 residues. DNA for the CDR3: TGTGCCAGCAGTGAAGAATCTAACTATGGCTACACCTTC. Protein sequence: CASSEESNYGYTF.

The genes are TRBV11-2 and TRBJ2-1; possibly TRBD2 for D (6 bases). Germline V gene sequence: CDR1 SGHAT, CDR2 FQNNGV. The CDR3 is made up of 13 amino acids. Trimming pared 1 base from V and 8 bases from J, leaving 9 bases between. DNA of the CDR3: TGTGCCAGCAGCTTAGCGGGAGTCGATGAGCAGTTCTTC. Translated, it gives CASSLAGVDEQFF.

This clone was seen only a few times. V is TRBV5-1 and J is TRBJ2-7, with TRBD2 matching over 9 bases. In germline, CDR1 is SGHRS, CDR2 YFSETQ. CDR3 length equals 15 residues. Trimming removed 4 bases from V and 4 bases from J; junction bases left unmatched: 9. The CDR3 DNA reads as TGCGCCAGCAGCCGTAGCGGGAGCTTGGTTTACGAGCAGTACTTC. Translating gives CASSRSGSLVYEQYF. The full variable domain, completed using reference TRBV5-1 and TRBJ2-7, is KAGVTQTPRYLIKTRGQQVTLSCSPISGHRSVSWYQQTPGQGLQFLFEYFSETQRNKGNFPGRFSGRQFSNSRSEMNVSTLELGDSALYLCASSRSGSLVYEQYFGPGTRLTVT.

The chain is built from TRBV28 and TRBJ1-3, with D hard to call. CDR1 is MDHEN, CDR2 SYDVKM, per germline. This CDR3 is built from 15 residues. V gave up 3 bases and J gave up 4 bases, with 13 bases separating them. The CDR3 reads CASSLGPPRGNTIYF. CDR3 coding DNA: TGTGCCAGCAGTTTGGGCCCTCCCCGAGGAAACACCATATATTTT.

For this clone: In the same sample, other DNA sequences code for this CDR3. The V gene is TRBV27, the J gene TRBJ1-1; perhaps TRBD1 as D (5 bases). The V gene lost 5 bases and the J gene lost 0 bases, with 13 bases spanning the gap. Germline loops: CDR1 MNHEY, CDR2 SMNVEV (reference sequence). The CDR3 is 15 residues long. The CDR3 DNA follows: TGTGCCAGCAGTCGGGACGGAGTCATGAACACTGAAGCTTTCTTT. This sequence encodes CASSRDGVMNTEAFF.

The CDR3 DNA is TGCGCCAGCAGCTTGCAGGGGGACTACGAGCAGTACTTC. This codes for CASSLQGDYEQYF. The chain joins TRBV5-1 to TRBJ2-7, with 7 bases lining up with TRBD1. Germline CDR1 SGHRS, CDR2 YFSETQ. The CDR3 loop spans 13 amino acids. V trimming: 1 base; J trimming: 3 bases; junction bases outside the gene matches: 1.

In its sample, this clone was seen once. With a much larger clone just one base away, this may be a read error. The same CDR3 arises from other DNA sequences in this sample as well. The chain has TRBV5-1 and TRBJ1-5; a weak D match, TRBD1 (5 bases). Trimming removed 3 bases at V and 4 bases at J, with 8 bases between. The CDR3 is made up of 13 amino acids. Looked up from germline, CDR1 is SGHRS and CDR2 is YFSETQ. The chain's CDR3 is CASSWDGNQPQHF. As DNA, the CDR3 is TGCGCCAGCAGCTGGGACGGAAATCAGCCCCAGCATTTT.

DNA for the CDR3: TGTGCCAGCAGCCGGGGACAGGGGGTTGGCTACACCTTC. Its translation is CASSRGQGVGYTF. The chain uses TRBV28 and TRBJ1-2; 11 bases agree with TRBD1. The germline V gene has CDR1 MDHEN and CDR2 SYDVKM. V trimming: 6 bases; J trimming: 7 bases; junction bases outside the gene matches: 4. This CDR3 contains 13 residues.

This clone was counted only a few times. The V gene is TRBV5-1, the J gene TRBJ2-3; 7 nucleotides line up with TRBD2. The V gene end was trimmed by 5 bases and the J gene end by 3 bases; junction bases not matched to a gene: 15. The CDR3 length is 17 residues. The V gene's germline CDR1 is SGHRS and CDR2 YFSETQ. Written as DNA, the CDR3 is TGCGCCAGCAGGTTGCTGGGACTCCGGGGAGGGACAGATACGCAGTATTTT. This encodes CASRLLGLRGGTDTQYF.

On this clone itself: A much larger clonotype is one base distant, so this may be a read error. V gene TRBV18 combines with J gene TRBJ2-7; 7 bases map to TRBD2. The CDR3 totals 14 residues. Germline V gene data show CDR1 as KGHSH and CDR2 as LQKENI. Written as DNA, the CDR3 is TGTGCCAGCTTACCAGGGAGGGAACCCTACGAGCAGTACTTC. Translated: CASLPGREPYEQYF.

V and J are TRBV10-3 and TRBJ1-2; unclear D gene. The length of the CDR3 is 13 residues. V was shortened by 3 bases and J by 8 bases, with 13 bases between the two germline ends. The germline V gene encodes CDR1 ENHRY and CDR2 SYGVKD. The CDR3 protein is CAISDQTVRGYTF. Here the CDR3 DNA reads TGTGCCATCAGTGACCAAACCGTTAGAGGCTACACCTTC.

V gene TRBV7-2 combines with J gene TRBJ1-5; no reliable D call. V lost 5 bases and J 2 bases, leaving 13 bases between the germline ends. This CDR3 spans 15 amino acids. CDR1 and CDR2 (germline): SGHTA, FQGNSA. The CDR3, as DNA: TGTGCCAGCAGCACCTGGACCGGTGGCAATCAGCCCCAGCATTTT. Amino acids: CASSTWTGGNQPQHF. The full variable domain, its missing parts supplied by reference TRBV7-2 and TRBJ1-5, is GAGVSQSPSNKVTEKGKDVELRCDPISGHTALYWYRQSLGQGLEFLIYFQGNSAPDKSGLPSDRFSAERTGGSVSTLTIQRTQQEDSAVYLCASSTWTGGNQPQHFGDGTRLSIL.

Here the CDR3 reads CASSASGTLNTEAFF. The CDR3 region has the DNA TGTGCCAGCAGCGCGTCCGGGACGCTGAACACTGAAGCTTTCTTT. This chain links TRBV11-2 with TRBJ1-1, with D possibly being TRBD1 (5 bases). Trimming stripped 5 bases from V and 0 bases from J, with 13 bases between. Looked up from germline, CDR1 is SGHAT and CDR2 is FQNNGV. There are 15 residues in the CDR3.

The V gene is TRBV5-1, the J gene TRBJ2-2; TRBD2 matches at 8 bases. Trimming cost V 0 bases and J 2 bases; bases outside gene matches: 6. Germline V lookup: CDR1 SGHRS, CDR2 YFSETQ. The CDR3 length is 17 residues. The CDR3 protein is CASSLDRTSGNTGELFF. The CDR3 bases are TGCGCCAGCAGCTTGGATCGAACTAGCGGAAACACCGGGGAGCTGTTTTTT.

CDR3 in amino acids: CASQRDFGMNTEAFF. As DNA, the CDR3 is TGTGCCTCTCAAAGGGACTTTGGGATGAACACTGAAGCTTTCTTT. The J gene is TRBJ1-1, the V gene TRBV30, with TRBD1 as a possible D gene (5 bases). The V and J ends lost 7 bases and 0 bases respectively, with 18 bases between them. Germline CDR1 GTSNPN, CDR2 SVGIG (reference sequence). The CDR3 runs 15 residues.

The chain links TRBV7-9 to TRBJ2-3; either TRBD1 or TRBD2 may supply D (7 bases each). There are 17 residues in the CDR3. From germline, CDR1 is SEHNR and CDR2 FQNEAQ (reference sequence). The V end lost 4 bases, the J end lost 5 bases, and 22 bases lay between the germline ends. CDR3 DNA sequence: TGTGCCAGCAGCTCTCCAGGGGGAGGGATCGATGGAGATACGCAGTATTTT. This codes for CASSSPGGGIDGDTQYF. The full variable domain, with the rest looked up from reference TRBV7-9 and TRBJ2-3, is DTGVSQNPRHKITKRGQNVTFRCDPISEHNRLYWYRQTLGQGPEFLTYFQNEAQLEKSRLLSDRFSAERPKGSFSTLEIQRTEQGDSAMYLCASSSPGGGIDGDTQYFGPGTRLTVL.

The rearrangement joins TRBV6-1 to TRBJ2-7; 9 positions agree with TRBD1. V dropped 8 bases and J dropped 2; count of bases not matched to a gene: 7. Germline CDR1 is MNHNS and CDR2 is SASEGT. CDR3 size: 14 residues. CDR3 nucleotide sequence: TGTGCCAGCGGATTAAGGGACAGGGCCTACGAGCAGTACTTC. This sequence encodes CASGLRDRAYEQYF.

J is TRBJ2-5 and V is TRBV19; D unresolved. From germline, CDR1 is LNHDA and CDR2 SQIVND (reference sequence). The CDR3 runs to 13 residues. Trimming pared 6 bases from V and 0 bases from J, leaving 8 bases between. The CDR3 region has the DNA TGTGCCAGTAGAAAGACGGACCAAGAGACCCAGTACTTC. It encodes CASRKTDQETQYF.

The chain has TRBV19 and TRBJ1-5; possibly TRBD1 for D (5 bases). Trimming removed 4 bases at V and 0 bases at J, with 10 bases between. This CDR3 contains 15 residues. Per the germline V gene, CDR1 is LNHDA and CDR2 is SQIVND (reference sequence). The CDR3 protein is CASSTGGTSNQPQHF. CDR3 DNA: TGTGCCAGTAGTACCGGAGGGACTAGCAATCAGCCCCAGCATTTT.

The chain combines TRBV5-4 with TRBJ2-5; 7 bases map to TRBD1. V shed 5 bases and J 2 bases; nucleotides not matched to a gene: 6. Per the germline V gene, CDR1 is SGHNT and CDR2 is YYREEE (reference sequence). The CDR3 spans 14 residues. The CDR3 is CASRDGTAQETQYF. The CDR3 DNA follows: TGTGCCAGCAGGGACGGGACAGCACAAGAGACCCAGTACTTC.

The chain carries TRBV27 and TRBJ2-7; D is uncertain. Trimming pared 5 bases from V and 0 bases from J, leaving 8 bases between. The CDR3 consists of 13 residues. Looked up from germline, CDR1 is MNHEY and CDR2 is SMNVEV (reference sequence). CDR3 amino acids: CASSKTISYEQYF. The CDR3 DNA reads TGTGCCAGCAGTAAGACCATCTCCTACGAGCAGTACTTC.

The V gene is TRBV7-8, the J gene TRBJ2-7; the match to TRBD2 covers 10 bases. CDR1 is SGHVS and CDR2 is FQNEAQ in the germline V gene. The CDR3 runs 16 residues. The V segment lost 6 bases and the J segment 3 bases; nucleotides outside the gene matches: 11. Here the CDR3 reads CASRVLAGVGNYEQYF. The CDR3 DNA reads TGTGCCAGCAGGGTTCTAGCGGGAGTAGGGAACTACGAGCAGTACTTC.

This chain connects TRBV28 to TRBJ1-4; TRBD1 matches 9 bases. Trimming at V came to 3 bases and at J to 8 bases, leaving 4 bases not matched to a gene. Germline assignment: CDR1 MDHEN and CDR2 SYDVKM. The CDR3 runs 14 residues. CDR3 sequence: CASSLGDRVEKLFF. DNA for the CDR3: TGTGCCAGCAGTTTGGGGGACAGGGTCGAAAAACTGTTTTTT.